This is a list of T cell receptor beta chains from one sample in a study of response to subunit inactivated influenza vaccine. TCRdb recomputed calls from the RT-PCR reads with MiXCR, one row per CDR3 protein. The sample holds hundreds of thousands of distinct CDR3 sequences, roughly 10% seen once. The sequences come from PBMCs from blood, collected on the day of vaccination. These receptors were obtained from a man in his fifties who received an inactivated influenza vaccine. The conserved cysteine and the conserved F or W are not part of the CDR3 here.

j_call	v_call	cdr3_aa
TRBJ2-1	TRBV5-1	ASSPSGRAFNEQF
TRBJ2-2	TRBV6-5	ASSYLHNTGELF
TRBJ2-2	TRBV18	ASSPVAGANTGELF
TRBJ2-1	TRBV20-1	SASVDFHEQF
TRBJ1-3	TRBV4-3	ASSQDGGTGNTIY
TRBJ2-7	TRBV27	ASSLTGTDTYEQY
TRBJ2-1	TRBV29-1	SVEDPRQEGSYNEQF
TRBJ2-3	TRBV20-1	SASKRKRGGPDTQY
TRBJ2-1	TRBV25-1	ASSEWRSGRAKAYNEQF
TRBJ2-3	TRBV29-1	SVDRSGGADTQY
TRBJ2-2	TRBV9	ASSARQGGGTGELF
TRBJ2-7	TRBV28	ASSLGRMETSGVEQY
TRBJ2-7	TRBV7-2	ASSFTWGDYEQY
TRBJ2-2	TRBV5-1	ASSWGGVVGTGELF
TRBJ2-3	TRBV7-9	ASSFYLAGAADTQY